This passage covers 2 T cell receptor beta chains from one sample sequenced in a study of spatial heterogeneity in lung cancer. Time point: blood at routine non-recurrence follow-up after resection. Unsorted tumor, nontumor lung tissue or cryopreserved PBMC supplied the whole RNA. TCRdb redid the calling of the 5' RACE reads with MiXCR, one entry per CDR3 protein. The sample lists more than 95,000 distinct CDR3 sequences, 10% to 15% seen once, with 16% in the top ten. This specimen was PBMCs, taken at follow-up. The receptor source for this set is a male donor with early-stage non-small cell lung cancer.

In its sample, this clonotype was seen a few times. The V gene is TRBV19, the J gene TRBJ1-2, with 9 bases that match TRBD1. The CDR3 is 17 amino acids. Germline loops: CDR1 LNHDA, CDR2 SQIVND (reference sequence). After removal of 5 bases from V and 3 bases from J, the junction contained 13 bases not matched to a gene. The CDR3 nucleotides read TGTGCCAGTAGTCCCGGGACAGGGAAGGCGTTGGACTATGGCTACACCTTC. Protein sequence: CASSPGTGKALDYGYTF.

This clonotype turned up a few times. The J gene is TRBJ1-1, the V gene TRBV9; no clear D gene. The length of the CDR3 is 14 residues. V lost 2 bases and J lost 0, with 8 bases in between. Looked up from germline, CDR1 is SGDLS and CDR2 is YYNGEE. The CDR3 nucleotides read TGTGCCAGCAGCGTGCTGGACGTGAACACTGAAGCTTTCTTT. This codes for CASSVLDVNTEAFF.